One sample yielded the 17 T cell receptor beta chains listed below, sequenced in a study of blood T cell repertoires in COVID-19. Only in-frame clones appear in the TCRdb table, and some are missing; sequencing was by immunoSEQ multiplex PCR. Among some 160,000 clones listed, roughly 91% were seen once. Sample: peripheral blood. The receptors were gathered from a man aged 50 to 60 who had recovered from COVID-19.

This chain joins TRBV7-2 and TRBJ2-7; D not certain. Per the germline V gene, CDR1 is SGHTA and CDR2 is FQGNSA. The CDR3 has 11 amino acids. The ends were cut back, 4 bases at V and 4 bases at J, with 5 bases in the middle. The CDR3 loop is CASSSRYEQYF. CDR3 DNA sequence: TGTGCCAGCAGCTCCCGGTACGAGCAGTACTTC.

Here the CDR3 reads CASSLTASGNTIYF. In DNA form, the CDR3 reads TGTGCCAGCAGCTTAACAGCCTCTGGAAACACCATATATTTT. V and J are TRBV7-2 and TRBJ1-3, with D unclear. The germline CDR1 and CDR2 sequences are SGHTA and FQGNSA. This CDR3 spans 14 amino acids. V was cut by 2 bases and J by 0 bases, with 5 bases left in between.

This chain connects TRBV7-2 to TRBJ1-1; 7 bases match TRBD1. The CDR3 loop spans 19 amino acids. Unmatched junction bases numbered 21, after V lost 5 bases and J lost 3 bases. Germline assignment: CDR1 SGHTA and CDR2 FQGNSA. This CDR3 is CASSPGAGGRPLADTEAFF. The CDR3 bases are TGTGCCAGCAGCCCAGGGGCAGGGGGGAGGCCGTTAGCGGACACTGAAGCTTTCTTT.

The genes are TRBV6-5 and TRBJ2-7; possibly TRBD1 for D (5 bases). The CDR3 spans 13 residues. Germline assignment: CDR1 MNHEY and CDR2 SVGAGI. Trimming left V 6 bases short and J 5 bases short, with 14 bases between. The CDR3 bases are TGTGCCAGCAGGAGACAGTCCCGCGACGAGCAGTACTTC. Translated, it gives CASRRQSRDEQYF.

The chain couples TRBV6-2 or TRBV6-3 to TRBJ2-7, with 7 bases matching TRBD2. Per the germline V gene, CDR1 is MNHEY and CDR2 is SVGEGT. V shed 0 bases, J shed 3 bases, and the junction held 14 bases outside the gene matches. CDR3 length: 18 amino acids. This chain's CDR3 is CASSYSNSRRPSGYEQYF. The CDR3 DNA follows: TGTGCCAGCAGTTACTCGAACTCCCGAAGACCTAGCGGCTACGAGCAGTACTTC.

This chain uses TRBV11-2 with TRBJ2-5, with 9 bases lining up with TRBD1. Germline V gene data show CDR1 as SGHAT and CDR2 as FQNNGV. The CDR3 totals 14 residues. Trimming removed 6 bases from V and 5 bases from J; junction bases left unmatched: 7. The CDR3 DNA reads TGTGCCAGCAGATCACCCGGGACAGGGGAGACCCAGTACTTC. Encoded protein: CASRSPGTGETQYF.

The chain recombines TRBV13 with TRBJ2-5; the match to TRBD2 covers 16 bases. This CDR3 has 17 amino acids. The germline gives CDR1 PRHDT, CDR2 FYEKMQ (reference sequence). Trimming at V came to 5 bases and at J to 1 base, leaving 4 bases not matched to a gene. The CDR3: CASSAGTSGRGQETQYF. For the CDR3, the DNA is TGTGCCAGCAGCGCCGGGACTAGCGGGAGGGGCCAAGAGACCCAGTACTTC.

This rearrangement joins TRBV28 to TRBJ1-5; D perhaps matches TRBD1 (5 bases). Germline V gene data show CDR1 as MDHEN and CDR2 as SYDVKM. The V gene lost 5 bases and the J gene lost 10 bases, with 21 bases spanning the gap. The CDR3 is 15 residues long. CDR3 sequence: CASSTPRREGKPQHF. CDR3 sequence (DNA): TGTGCCAGCAGTACCCCTCGCCGGGAGGGGAAACCCCAGCATTTT.

The J gene is TRBJ1-2, the V gene TRBV28; TRBD1 matches 8 bases. The CDR3 spans 14 residues. J was trimmed by 2 bases and V by 7 bases; bases with no gene match: 6. The germline CDR1 and CDR2 sequences are MDHEN and SYDVKM. The CDR3 loop reads CASTSQGANYGYTF. DNA for the CDR3: TGTGCCAGCACCTCCCAGGGGGCAAACTATGGCTACACCTTC.

This clone was observed a handful of times. V gene TRBV18 combines with J gene TRBJ1-3, with 7 bases identical to TRBD1. The CDR3 runs to 15 residues. Looked up from germline, CDR1 is KGHSH and CDR2 is LQKENI. J gave up 0 bases and V 6 bases, and 5 bases lay outside the gene matches. CDR3 amino acids: CASSVTGISGNTIYF. The CDR3 DNA follows: TGTGCCAGCTCTGTGACAGGGATCTCTGGAAACACCATATATTTT.

This clone was observed a handful of times. The chain links TRBV29-1 to TRBJ2-3; tentative D call: TRBD2 (7 bases). This CDR3 has 13 residues. Trimming left V 7 bases short and J 1 base short, with 12 bases between. CDR1 and CDR2 from the germline V gene are SQVTM and ANQGSEA. The CDR3 protein is CSATGGGTDTQYF. CDR3 nucleotides: TGCAGCGCCACGGGGGGCGGCACAGATACGCAGTATTTT.

J is TRBJ1-1 and V is TRBV19; D is possibly TRBD1 (5 bases). Germline V gene sequence: CDR1 LNHDA, CDR2 SQIVND (reference sequence). CDR3 length: 14 amino acids. V dropped 6 bases and J dropped 5 bases, with 16 bases sitting between them. CDR3 residues: CASRGGAGRTEAFF. The CDR3 bases are TGTGCCAGTAGGGGAGGGGCAGGGCGGACTGAAGCTTTCTTT.

The chain recombines TRBV7-2 with TRBJ1-5, with D maybe TRBD1 (5 bases). The CDR3 totals 15 residues. The germline CDR1 and CDR2 sequences are SGHTA and FQGNSA. The ends were cut back, 1 base at V and 4 bases at J, with 11 bases in the middle. CDR3 bases: TGTGCCAGCAGCTTAGACAGGTCCCAGAATCAGCCCCAGCATTTT. This encodes CASSLDRSQNQPQHF.

This clone was picked up one time. This chain uses TRBV2 with TRBJ2-1; D is unclear. The germline gives CDR1 SNHLY, CDR2 FYNNEI. The CDR3 covers 10 residues. Trimming took 7 bases from V and 7 from J, leaving 5 bases between them. CDR3 sequence (DNA): TGTGCCAGCAATTCGAATGAGCAGTTCTTC. Residues: CASNSNEQFF.

The V and J genes are TRBV5-1 and TRBJ2-4; 14 positions agree with TRBD2. This CDR3 spans 18 amino acids. Per germline, CDR1 SGHRS and CDR2 YFSETQ. J lost 0 bases, V lost 4 bases, and 6 bases had no gene match. The CDR3: CASSLGTSGGVAKNIQYF. CDR3 coding DNA: TGCGCCAGCAGCCTAGGGACTAGCGGGGGAGTAGCCAAAAACATTCAGTACTTC.

This clone was observed a few times. V gene TRBV6-2 or TRBV6-3 combines with J gene TRBJ2-3; TRBD2 matches at 7 bases. The CDR3 consists of 16 residues. The V and J ends lost 2 bases and 1 base, in that order; junction bases with no gene match: 6. Germline values: CDR1 MNHEY, CDR2 SVGEGT. For the CDR3, the DNA is TGTGCCAGCAGTTACGGGGGGGTTTGGGGCACAGATACGCAGTATTTT. Translated: CASSYGGVWGTDTQYF.

This clone was recorded once. The V and J genes are TRBV25-1 and TRBJ2-3, with 7 bases aligning to TRBD2. Germline trimming cut 3 bases from V and 2 bases from J; bases unmatched to any gene: 8. The germline gives CDR1 MGHDK, CDR2 SYGVNS. The CDR3 has 16 residues. In DNA, the CDR3 is TGTGCCAGCAGTGATCCGGGCGGGAGCGACACAGATACGCAGTATTTT. Amino acids: CASSDPGGSDTDTQYF.